This entry lists 27 T cell receptor beta chains sequenced from one sample in a study of blood T cell repertoires in COVID-19. The table came from immunoSEQ multiplex PCR; TCRdb's copy has only in-frame clones and leaves some out. The data contain over 200,000 clones, approximately 91% of them singletons. Sequencing was performed on peripheral blood. All receptors come from a man in his 60s who had recovered from COVID-19.

The chain employs TRBV5-1 and TRBJ1-2; 11 bases align to TRBD1. The V and J ends lost 6 bases and 4 bases, in that order; junction bases with no gene match: 5. The V gene's germline CDR1 is SGHRS and CDR2 YFSETQ. This CDR3 contains 14 residues. The CDR3 DNA sequence: TGCGCCAGCACCTCCGGGACAGGGGGCTATGGCTACACCTTC. It translates to CASTSGTGGYGYTF.

V is TRBV25-1 and J is TRBJ2-7, with D possibly TRBD1 on 6 matching bases. CDR1 and CDR2 (germline): MGHDK, SYGVNS. The CDR3 consists of 12 residues. V lost 6 bases and J 3 bases, leaving 9 bases between the germline ends. CDR3 amino acids: CASRQGNYEQYF. CDR3 in DNA: TGTGCCAGCAGACAGGGCAACTACGAGCAGTACTTC.

The V call is TRBV28, the J call TRBJ1-2; D is undetermined. Between the trimmed V and J ends, which lost 6 bases and 5 bases, there was a span of 7 bases. The CDR3 has 11 residues. Germline V CDR1 and CDR2: MDHEN, SYDVKM. CDR3 DNA sequence: TGTGCCAGCAGCCCGTCGTATGGCTACACCTTC. Residues: CASSPSYGYTF.

The V call is TRBV5-1, the J call TRBJ1-3; 7 bases fit TRBD1. The trim removed 5 bases at V and 0 bases at J, leaving 5 bases unmatched. The germline gives CDR1 SGHRS, CDR2 YFSETQ. The CDR3 loop spans 15 amino acids. The DNA of the CDR3 is TGCGCCAGCAGTTCGGACAGGAGCTCTGGAAACACCATATATTTT. Residues: CASSSDRSSGNTIYF.

The V call is TRBV5-1, the J call TRBJ2-5; maybe TRBD2 (5 bases). Germline assignment: CDR1 SGHRS and CDR2 YFSETQ. With 0 bases removed from V and 5 bases from J, the gap between germline ends came to 17 bases. The CDR3 is 16 residues long. CDR3 DNA sequence: TGCGCCAGCAGCTTGGAAGGTGCGCTAGCCACCGAGACCCAGTACTTC. Its protein product is CASSLEGALATETQYF.

The chain links TRBV5-8 to TRBJ1-1; the D is unclear. The V gene's germline CDR1 is SGHTS and CDR2 YDEGEE. The CDR3 is 12 residues long. The V gene lost 9 bases and the J gene lost 1 base, with 10 bases spanning the gap. CDR3 coding DNA: TGTGCCACCCTCAGGTGGAACACTGAAGCTTTCTTT. Translated: CATLRWNTEAFF.

The rearrangement joins TRBV2 to TRBJ1-6; possible D gene TRBD1, 5 bases. Germline V gene lookup returns CDR1 SNHLY and CDR2 FYNNEI. Between the trimmed V and J ends, which lost 3 bases and 9 bases, there was a span of 15 bases. The CDR3 totals 15 residues. CDR3 loop: CASSEGWGFASPLHF. For the CDR3, the DNA is TGTGCCAGCAGTGAGGGATGGGGCTTCGCTTCACCCCTCCACTTT.

The rearrangement uses TRBV3-1 (or the pseudogene TRBV3-2) and TRBJ1-1; D gene ambiguous. The V gene's germline CDR1 is LGHDT and CDR2 YNNKEL (reference sequence). V lost 5 bases, J lost 1 base, and 8 bases lay in between. The CDR3 runs to 13 residues. The CDR3 sequence: CASSSLWNTEAFF. Here the CDR3 DNA reads TGTGCCAGCAGCTCCCTTTGGAACACTGAAGCTTTCTTT.

The V and J genes are TRBV7-8 and TRBJ2-7; 7 bases are shared with TRBD2. J lost 4 bases, V lost 5 bases, and 2 bases had no gene match. CDR1 and CDR2 from the germline V gene are SGHVS and FQNEAQ. The CDR3 is 12 amino acids. DNA for the CDR3: TGTGCCAGCAGCGCGGGAGTTTACGAGCAGTACTTC. This sequence encodes CASSAGVYEQYF.

This sequence joins TRBV9 and TRBJ1-1, with D possibly being TRBD1 (5 bases). The CDR3 length is 16 residues. Germline V gene sequence: CDR1 SGDLS, CDR2 YYNGEE. V was pared by 0 bases and J by 0 bases, with 12 bases between. CDR3 protein: CASSVAGAGMNTEAFF. CDR3 in DNA: TGTGCCAGCAGCGTAGCTGGAGCAGGGATGAACACTGAAGCTTTCTTT.

The chain links TRBV5-4 to TRBJ2-7, with a weak D call TRBD2 (5 bases). The CDR3 has 13 residues. Germline values: CDR1 SGHNT, CDR2 YYREEE (reference sequence). Trimming pared 1 base from V and 2 bases from J, leaving 7 bases between. CDR3 protein: CASSLYSAYEQYF. CDR3 nucleotides: TGTGCCAGCAGCTTGTATAGCGCCTACGAGCAGTACTTC.

This rearrangement joins TRBV7-3 to TRBJ2-1, with 8 positions matching TRBD1. Germline V CDR1 and CDR2: SGHTA, FQGTGA. The trim removed 0 bases at V and 3 bases at J, leaving 4 bases unmatched. The CDR3 contains 16 residues. As DNA, the CDR3 is TGTGCCAGCAGCTTAACGGGACAGGTGATCTACAATGAGCAGTTCTTC. This codes for CASSLTGQVIYNEQFF.

V gene TRBV18 combines with J gene TRBJ1-1; 7 nucleotides agree with TRBD1. Germline CDR1 and CDR2: KGHSH and LQKENI. The V segment lost 6 bases and the J segment 3 bases; nucleotides outside the gene matches: 4. The CDR3 spans 13 residues. The CDR3 reads CASSLGTDTEAFF. In DNA form, the CDR3 reads TGTGCCAGCTCCCTAGGGACAGACACTGAAGCTTTCTTT.

V gene TRBV5-1 combines with J gene TRBJ1-1; D might be TRBD1 (5 bases). Trimming pared 1 base from V and 1 base from J, leaving 8 bases between. Germline V gives CDR1 SGHRS, CDR2 YFSETQ. The CDR3 length is 14 residues. For the CDR3, the DNA is TGCGCCAGCAGCTTGACAGGAGCGAACACTGAAGCTTTCTTT. Its translation: CASSLTGANTEAFF.

The V gene is TRBV7-2, the J gene TRBJ1-5; D perhaps matches TRBD1 (6 bases). V was pared by 5 bases and J by 3 bases, with 17 bases between. CDR3 length: 16 amino acids. Germline-derived CDR1 and CDR2 are SGHTA and FQGNSA. DNA of the CDR3: TGTGCCAGCAGCCCCACGCCAGGGGTTAACAATCAGCCCCAGCATTTT. Translation gives CASSPTPGVNNQPQHF.

This chain joins TRBV28 and TRBJ1-5, with a tentative D call TRBD1 (5 bases). Looked up from germline, CDR1 is MDHEN and CDR2 is SYDVKM. Trimming left V 2 bases short and J 5 bases short, with 13 bases between. CDR3 size: 15 residues. CDR3 region: CASSLGQGIYQPQHF. CDR3 nucleotide sequence: TGTGCCAGCAGTTTAGGGCAGGGTATTTATCAGCCCCAGCATTTT.

This chain uses TRBV5-4 with TRBJ2-5; 7 bases fit TRBD1. V dropped 5 bases and J dropped 2; count of bases not matched to a gene: 9. This CDR3 contains 15 residues. Germline V gene lookup returns CDR1 SGHNT and CDR2 YYREEE (reference sequence). CDR3 loop: CASSAPGQPQETQYF. In DNA, the CDR3 is TGTGCCAGCAGTGCGCCGGGACAGCCACAAGAGACCCAGTACTTC.

This clone turned up a few times. This chain links TRBV4-1 with TRBJ2-1; tentative D call: TRBD1 (5 bases). This CDR3 comprises 15 residues. CDR1 is MGHRA and CDR2 is YSYEKL in the germline V gene. The V end lost 1 base, the J end lost 7 bases, and 14 bases lay between the germline ends. CDR3: CASSQAQGSTNEQFF. Here the CDR3 DNA reads TGCGCCAGCAGCCAAGCCCAGGGATCCACGAATGAGCAGTTCTTC.

The rearrangement joins TRBV7-2 to TRBJ2-1; 7 bases fit TRBD1. The CDR3 sequence is 15 residues long. Germline V lookup: CDR1 SGHTA, CDR2 FQGNSA. The V and J ends lost 3 bases and 7 bases, in that order; junction bases with no gene match: 9. CDR3 sequence (DNA): TGTGCCAGCAGCTTCCGGGACAGTACGAATAATGAGCAGTTCTTC. Residues: CASSFRDSTNNEQFF. Full variable domain (outside the CDR3, taken from reference TRBV7-2 and TRBJ2-1): GAGVSQSPSNKVTEKGKDVELRCDPISGHTALYWYRQSLGQGLEFLIYFQGNSAPDKSGLPSDRFSAERTGGSVSTLTIQRTQQEDSAVYLCASSFRDSTNNEQFFGPGTRLTVL.

The chain has TRBV5-1 and TRBJ2-3; 7 nucleotides agree with TRBD2. Unmatched junction bases numbered 3, after V lost 3 bases and J lost 2 bases. Per germline, CDR1 SGHRS and CDR2 YFSETQ. The CDR3 totals 14 residues. The CDR3 DNA reads as TGCGCCAGCAGCTACGGGGGGTCCACAGATACGCAGTATTTT. Protein product: CASSYGGSTDTQYF. Looking up the rest from reference TRBV5-1 and TRBJ2-3 gives the full variable domain: KAGVTQTPRYLIKTRGQQVTLSCSPISGHRSVSWYQQTPGQGLQFLFEYFSETQRNKGNFPGRFSGRQFSNSRSEMNVSTLELGDSALYLCASSYGGSTDTQYFGPGTRLTVL.

As concerns this clone: Sequence at one end of the junction differs from germline and may be a read error. J is TRBJ1-5 and V is TRBV5-4, with D unclear. The CDR3 sequence is 12 residues long. Germline CDR1 SGHNT, CDR2 YYREEE (reference sequence). The chain's CDR3 is CASSSGNQPQHF. CDR3 in DNA: TGTGCAAGCAGCTCCGGCAATCAGCCCCAGCATTTT.

The chain has TRBV20-1 and TRBJ2-3, with TRBD2 matching 11 bases. Trimming at V came to 3 bases and at J to 5 bases, leaving 10 bases not matched to a gene. Germline lookup yields CDR1 DFQATT and CDR2 SNEGSKA (reference sequence). CDR3 length: 16 amino acids. CDR3 bases: TGCAGTGCTAGTGGACCCGGGACTAGCGGTAGAGATACGCAGTATTTT. Residues: CSASGPGTSGRDTQYF.

The chain couples TRBV7-9 to TRBJ2-2; 9 nucleotides match TRBD1. The CDR3 contains 15 residues. Germline CDR1 SEHNR, CDR2 FQNEAQ (reference sequence). After removal of 5 bases from V and 3 bases from J, the junction contained 4 bases not matched to a gene. Written as DNA, the CDR3 is TGTGCCAGCAGCCAGGACAGGGGAGACACCGGGGAGCTGTTTTTT. Translation: CASSQDRGDTGELFF.

This clone was counted only a few times. The chain joins TRBV6-5 to TRBJ1-1; D possibly corresponds to TRBD1 (5 bases). The V end was cut by 6 bases, the J end by 12 bases, with 20 bases between. The CDR3 has 13 residues. Germline-derived CDR1 and CDR2 are MNHEY and SVGAGI. CDR3 amino acids: CASSETGGRKSFF. The CDR3 DNA follows: TGTGCCAGCAGCGAGACGGGGGGGAGAAAATCTTTCTTT.

In its sample, this clone was seen a few times. The chain has TRBV7-9 and TRBJ1-2, with a tentative D call TRBD1 (6 bases). This CDR3 contains 13 residues. CDR1 is SEHNR and CDR2 is FQNEAQ in the germline V gene (reference sequence). V dropped 6 bases and J dropped 8 bases, with 16 bases sitting between them. CDR3 DNA: TGTGCCAGCAGGGATACAGGGATCCACGGCTACACCTTC. It codes for CASRDTGIHGYTF.

The rearrangement uses TRBV18 and TRBJ2-2; D remains unclear. CDR1 is KGHSH and CDR2 is LQKENI in the germline V gene. V lost 2 bases to trimming and J lost 2 bases, with 6 bases between them. The CDR3 is 14 residues long. The CDR3 sequence is CASSPDFNTGELFF. The CDR3 DNA sequence: TGTGCCAGCTCACCAGACTTTAACACCGGGGAGCTGTTTTTT. Full variable domain (rest looked up from reference TRBV18 and TRBJ2-2): NAGVMQNPRHLVRRRGQEARLRCSPMKGHSHVYWYRQLPEEGLKFMVYLQKENIIDESGMPKERFSAEFPKEGPSILRIQQVVRGDSAAYFCASSPDFNTGELFFGEGSRLTVL.

The V call is TRBV6-5, the J call TRBJ2-6; D not resolved. Trimming left V 1 base short and J 1 base short, with 5 bases between. The CDR3 has 15 residues. Germline assignment: CDR1 MNHEY and CDR2 SVGAGI. The CDR3 DNA reads as TGTGCCAGCAGTTACTTCCCTTCTGGGGCCAACGTCCTGACTTTC. Residues: CASSYFPSGANVLTF.